This T cell receptor (beta chain) was profiled in a study of OX40 agonist ivuxolimab in advanced cancers. Overall study: Males comprised over 80% of the group, whose mean age was roughly 64 years (range about 20 to 90). General study results and limits: Both CD4+ and CD8+ T cell populations in blood had undergone clonal expansion by week 6 at 0.1 to 3.0 mg/kg. In CD8+ T cells, expanded clones were on average more numerous than in CD4+.

Measured with immunoSEQ multiplex PCR; TCRdb has only the in-frame clones, and not every one. Of under 80,000 clones in the sample, around 89% are singletons; the top ten hold roughly 0.89%. Regarding this clone: Its target is not known.

Trimming stripped 1 base from V and 0 bases from J, with 9 bases between. CDR1 and CDR2 from the germline V gene are KGHSH and LQKENI. The CDR3 consists of 15 residues. The sequence came from an adult with an advanced solid tumor such as melanoma, head and neck, liver or kidney cancer. Here the sequenced sample was CD4+ or CD8+ T cells sorted from blood, taken in a trial of the OX40 agonist ivuxolimab. V and J are TRBV18 and TRBJ1-1; no clear D gene. CDR3 sequence reads: CASSPLQTMNTEAFF. The CDR3 DNA reads as TGTGCCAGCTCACCACTACAGACTATGAACACTGAAGCTTTCTTT. Drawing the rest from reference TRBV18 and TRBJ1-1, the complete variable domain is NAGVMQNPRHLVRRRGQEARLRCSPMKGHSHVYWYRQLPEEGLKFMVYLQKENIIDESGMPKERFSAEFPKEGPSILRIQQVVRGDSAAYFCASSPLQTMNTEAFFGQGTRLTVV.